A single sample gave rise to the 11 T cell receptor beta chains below, sequenced in a study of response to subunit inactivated influenza vaccine. Each CDR3 protein is one row after TCRdb ran MiXCR on the RT-PCR reads. The table records 500,000 to 550,000 distinct CDR3 sequences, 7.6% of them present only once. Specimen: PBMCs from blood, collected roughly 24 months after vaccination. The receptors derive from a man in his fifties or sixties who received an inactivated influenza vaccine.

This rearrangement joins TRBV20-1 to TRBJ1-4; 8 positions match TRBD1. Germline loops: CDR1 DFQATT, CDR2 SNEGSKA (reference sequence). The CDR3 has 13 amino acids. Trimming took 4 bases from V and 6 from J; bases not matched to a gene: 4. In DNA form, the CDR3 reads TGCAGTGCTACCCTGACAGGGGATGAAAAACTGTTTTTT. This encodes CSATLTGDEKLFF.

The table lists this clonotype with a few counts. The V call is TRBV4-2, the J call TRBJ1-4; 7 bases match TRBD1. Germline loops: CDR1 LGHNA, CDR2 YNFKEQ. CDR3 length equals 16 residues. The junction had 11 bases not matched to a gene; V was cut back by 3 bases and J by 7 bases. CDR3 amino acids: CASSQDPGTDSEKLFF. The CDR3 DNA sequence: TGTGCCAGCAGCCAGGACCCAGGGACAGACTCTGAAAAACTGTTTTTT.

This rearrangement joins TRBV15 to TRBJ2-7; D not certain. Germline assignment: CDR1 LNHNV and CDR2 YYDKDF (reference sequence). The CDR3 runs 15 residues. V dropped 0 bases and J dropped 0 bases, with 9 bases sitting between them. The CDR3 coding sequence is TGTGCCACCAGCAGAGAGGGCGTAGGCTCCTACGAGCAGTACTTC. This sequence encodes CATSREGVGSYEQYF. The full variable domain, in which reference TRBV15 and TRBJ2-7 provide the parts outside the CDR3, is DAMVIQNPRYQVTQFGKPVTLSCSQTLNHNVMYWYQQKSSQAPKLLFHYYDKDFNNEADTPDNFQSRRPNTSFCFLDIRSPGLGDTAMYLCATSREGVGSYEQYFGPGTRLTVT.

This clonotype was found a few times. This chain uses TRBV7-9 with TRBJ2-2, with D perhaps matching TRBD1 or TRBD2 (5 bases each). The CDR3 length is 16 residues. Germline V gene lookup returns CDR1 SEHNR and CDR2 FQNEAQ (reference sequence). With 3 bases removed from V and 4 bases from J, the gap between germline ends came to 15 bases. CDR3 sequence: CASSLPQGPSTGELFF. Written as DNA, the CDR3 is TGTGCCAGCAGCTTGCCCCAGGGACCGAGCACCGGGGAGCTGTTTTTT.

This clonotype has a handful of counts. This chain joins TRBV5-1 and TRBJ2-7; possibly TRBD1 for D (6 bases). Germline loops: CDR1 SGHRS, CDR2 YFSETQ. The CDR3 extends over 15 amino acids. Trimming shortened V by 4 bases and J by 3 bases, and 17 bases separated the two germline ends. The CDR3 spells CASSPAGTTHYEQYF. CDR3 DNA sequence: TGCGCCAGCAGCCCAGCCGGGACAACCCACTACGAGCAGTACTTC.

The chain is built from TRBV7-3 and TRBJ2-3; possible D gene TRBD1, 8 bases. The V end lost 5 bases, the J end lost 1 base, and 19 bases lay between the germline ends. Germline values: CDR1 SGHTA, CDR2 FQGTGA. There are 17 residues in the CDR3. The CDR3 DNA reads as TGTGCCAGCAGCCCGGACAGGGTTCTAGCGGGCACAGATACGCAGTATTTT. It encodes CASSPDRVLAGTDTQYF.

This clonotype was recorded many times. This sequence joins TRBV6-2 or TRBV6-3 and TRBJ2-2, with TRBD1 identical over 7 bases. CDR3 size: 14 residues. Germline V CDR1 and CDR2: MNHEY, SVGEGT. With 8 bases clipped from V and 1 base from J, the junction kept 4 bases outside the gene matches. In DNA form, the CDR3 reads TGTGCCAGCCGAGCAGGGGGGAACACCGGGGAGCTGTTTTTT. Translated, it gives CASRAGGNTGELFF.

This clonotype was detected ten times or more. The chain joins TRBV25-1 to TRBJ2-1; tentative D call: TRBD2 (5 bases). Trimming removed 4 bases from V and 6 bases from J, with 7 bases in between. Germline CDR1 is MGHDK and CDR2 is SYGVNS. The CDR3 is made up of 12 amino acids. The CDR3 nucleotides are TGTGCCAGCAGTGCTGGGAGCAATGAGCAGTTCTTC. It is translated as CASSAGSNEQFF.

V and J are TRBV19 and TRBJ2-6; possibly TRBD1 for D (7 bases). The CDR3 has 18 amino acids. V gave up 3 bases and J gave up 1 base, with 16 bases separating them. CDR1 is LNHDA and CDR2 is SQIVND in the germline V gene (reference sequence). The CDR3 DNA sequence: TGTGCCAGTAGTATTGGCTGGAGGGGGCGGTCTGGGGCCAACGTCCTGACTTTC. Its translation is CASSIGWRGRSGANVLTF.

This clonotype has more than one count but fewer than ten. The chain recombines TRBV28 with TRBJ2-7; perhaps TRBD2 as D (5 bases). CDR1 MDHEN and CDR2 SYDVKM come from the germline V gene. V was clipped by 8 bases and J by 3 bases, with 11 bases between them. CDR3 length equals 12 residues. In DNA form, the CDR3 reads TGTGCCAGCCGGAGGACGAACTACGAGCAGTACTTC. It codes for CASRRTNYEQYF.

V gene TRBV30 combines with J gene TRBJ2-5; tentative D call: TRBD2 (5 bases). There are 12 residues in the CDR3. Germline assignment: CDR1 GTSNPN and CDR2 SVGIG (reference sequence). Trimming removed 4 bases from V and 5 bases from J, with 11 bases in between. CDR3 sequence (DNA): TGTGCCTGGACCGGGGAGTCGGAGACCCAGTACTTC. Translating it yields CAWTGESETQYF.